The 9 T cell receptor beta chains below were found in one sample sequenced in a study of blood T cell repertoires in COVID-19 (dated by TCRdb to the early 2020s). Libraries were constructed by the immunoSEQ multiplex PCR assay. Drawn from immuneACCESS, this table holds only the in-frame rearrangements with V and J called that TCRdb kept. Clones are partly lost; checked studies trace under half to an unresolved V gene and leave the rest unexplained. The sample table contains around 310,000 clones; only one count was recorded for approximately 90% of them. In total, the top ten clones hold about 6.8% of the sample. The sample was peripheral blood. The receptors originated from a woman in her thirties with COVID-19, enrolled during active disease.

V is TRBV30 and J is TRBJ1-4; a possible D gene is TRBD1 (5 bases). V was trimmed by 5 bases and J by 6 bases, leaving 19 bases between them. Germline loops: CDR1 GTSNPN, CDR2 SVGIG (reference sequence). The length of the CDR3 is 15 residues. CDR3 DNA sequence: TGTGCCTGGGGCACCCCCCAGGGTGCCGATGAAAAACTGTTTTTT. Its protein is CAWGTPQGADEKLFF. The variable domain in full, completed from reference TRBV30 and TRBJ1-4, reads SQTIHQWPATLVQPVGSPLSLECTVEGTSNPNLYWYRQAAGRGLQLLFYSVGIGQISSEVPQNLSASRPQDRQFILSSKKLLLSDSGFYLCAWGTPQGADEKLFFGSGTQLSVL.

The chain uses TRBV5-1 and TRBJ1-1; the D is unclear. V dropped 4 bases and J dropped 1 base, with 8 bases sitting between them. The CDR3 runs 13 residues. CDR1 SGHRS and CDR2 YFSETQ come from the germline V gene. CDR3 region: CASSASGNTEAFF. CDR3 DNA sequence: TGCGCCAGCAGCGCGAGCGGGAACACTGAAGCTTTCTTT.

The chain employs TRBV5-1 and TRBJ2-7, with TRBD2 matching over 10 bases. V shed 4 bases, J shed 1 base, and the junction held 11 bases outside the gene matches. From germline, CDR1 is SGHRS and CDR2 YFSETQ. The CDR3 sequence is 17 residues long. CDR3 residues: CASSRDGLAASSYEQYF. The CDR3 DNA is TGCGCCAGCAGCAGGGACGGACTAGCGGCATCGTCCTACGAGCAGTACTTC.

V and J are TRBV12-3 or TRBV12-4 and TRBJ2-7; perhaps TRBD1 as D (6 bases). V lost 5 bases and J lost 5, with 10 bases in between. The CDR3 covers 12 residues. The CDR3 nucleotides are TGTGCCAGCAGTACAGGGCCCCACGAGCAGTACTTC. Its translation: CASSTGPHEQYF.

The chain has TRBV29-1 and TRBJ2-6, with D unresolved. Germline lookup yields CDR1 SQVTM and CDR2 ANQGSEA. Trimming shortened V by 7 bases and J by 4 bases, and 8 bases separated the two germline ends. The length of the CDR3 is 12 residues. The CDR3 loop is CSALSGANVLTF. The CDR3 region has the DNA TGCAGCGCATTATCCGGGGCCAACGTCCTGACTTTC. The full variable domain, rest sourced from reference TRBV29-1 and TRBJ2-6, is SAVISQKPSRDICQRGTSLTIQCQVDSQVTMMFWYRQQPGQSLTLIATANQGSEATYESGFVIDKFPISRPNLTFSTLTVSNMSPEDSSIYLCSALSGANVLTFGAGSRLTVL.

The CDR3 is CASSLVAQPGFPSTDTQYF. The CDR3 DNA reads as TGTGCCAGCAGCTTGGTGGCCCAGCCGGGATTCCCTAGCACAGATACGCAGTATTTT. This chain uses TRBV5-5 with TRBJ2-3; weak D call: TRBD2 (5 bases). Per the germline V gene, CDR1 is SGHKS and CDR2 is YYEKEE (reference sequence). V gave up 0 bases and J gave up 0 bases, with 20 bases separating them. The CDR3 spans 19 residues.

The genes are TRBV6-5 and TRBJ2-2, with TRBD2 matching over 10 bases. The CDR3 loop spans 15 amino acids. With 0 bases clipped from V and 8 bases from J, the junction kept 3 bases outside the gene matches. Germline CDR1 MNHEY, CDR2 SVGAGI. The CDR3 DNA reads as TGTGCCAGCAGTTACTCGACTAGCGGGCGTGGGGAGCTGTTTTTT. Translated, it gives CASSYSTSGRGELFF.

The chain's CDR3 is CASCFWDRGLSGYTF. CDR3 sequence (DNA): TGTGCCAGCTGCTTTTGGGACAGGGGCCTCTCTGGCTACACCTTC. V is TRBV28 and J is TRBJ1-2, with TRBD1 matching 10 bases. The germline V gene encodes CDR1 MDHEN and CDR2 SYDVKM. The junction had 13 bases not matched to a gene; V was cut back by 8 bases and J by 7 bases. The CDR3 spans 15 residues.

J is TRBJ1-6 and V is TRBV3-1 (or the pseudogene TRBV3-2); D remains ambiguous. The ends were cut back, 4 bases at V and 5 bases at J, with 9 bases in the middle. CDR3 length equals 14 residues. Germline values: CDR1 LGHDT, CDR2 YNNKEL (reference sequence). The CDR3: CASSPRQNNSPLHF. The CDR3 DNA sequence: TGTGCCAGCAGCCCCCGACAAAATAATTCACCCCTCCACTTT.